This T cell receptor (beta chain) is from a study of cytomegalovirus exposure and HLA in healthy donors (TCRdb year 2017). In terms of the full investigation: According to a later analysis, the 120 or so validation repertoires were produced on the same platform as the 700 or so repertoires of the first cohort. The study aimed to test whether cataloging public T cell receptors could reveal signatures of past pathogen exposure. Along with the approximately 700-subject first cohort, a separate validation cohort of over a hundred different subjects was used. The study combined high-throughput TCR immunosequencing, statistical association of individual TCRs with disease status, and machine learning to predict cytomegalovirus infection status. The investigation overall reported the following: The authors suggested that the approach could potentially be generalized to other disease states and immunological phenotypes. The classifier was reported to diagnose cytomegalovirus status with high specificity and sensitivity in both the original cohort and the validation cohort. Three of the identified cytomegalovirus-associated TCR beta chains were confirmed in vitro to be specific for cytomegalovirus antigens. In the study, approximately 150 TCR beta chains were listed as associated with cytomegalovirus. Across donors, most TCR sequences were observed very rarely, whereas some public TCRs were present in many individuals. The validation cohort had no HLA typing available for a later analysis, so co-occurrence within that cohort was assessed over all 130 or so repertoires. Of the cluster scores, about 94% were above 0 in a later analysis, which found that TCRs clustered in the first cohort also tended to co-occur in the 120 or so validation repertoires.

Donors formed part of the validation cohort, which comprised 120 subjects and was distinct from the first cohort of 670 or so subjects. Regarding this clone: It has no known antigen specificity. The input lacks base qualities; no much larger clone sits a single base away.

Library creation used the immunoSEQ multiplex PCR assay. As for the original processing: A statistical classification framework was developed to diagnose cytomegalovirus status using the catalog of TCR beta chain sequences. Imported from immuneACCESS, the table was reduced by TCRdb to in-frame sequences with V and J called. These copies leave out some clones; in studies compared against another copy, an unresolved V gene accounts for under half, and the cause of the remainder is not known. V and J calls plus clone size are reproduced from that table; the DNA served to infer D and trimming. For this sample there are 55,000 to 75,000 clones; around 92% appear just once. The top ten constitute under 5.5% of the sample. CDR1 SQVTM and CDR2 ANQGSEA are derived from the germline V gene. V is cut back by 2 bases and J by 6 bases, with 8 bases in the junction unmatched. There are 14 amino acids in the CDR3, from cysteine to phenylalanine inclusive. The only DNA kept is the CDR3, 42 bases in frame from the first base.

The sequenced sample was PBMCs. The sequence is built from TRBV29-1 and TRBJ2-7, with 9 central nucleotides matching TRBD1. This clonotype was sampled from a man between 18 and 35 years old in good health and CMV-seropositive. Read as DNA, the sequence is TGCAGCGTTGAAACCAGACAGGGGGATCGCGAGCAGTACTTC. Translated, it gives CSVETRQGDREQYF.